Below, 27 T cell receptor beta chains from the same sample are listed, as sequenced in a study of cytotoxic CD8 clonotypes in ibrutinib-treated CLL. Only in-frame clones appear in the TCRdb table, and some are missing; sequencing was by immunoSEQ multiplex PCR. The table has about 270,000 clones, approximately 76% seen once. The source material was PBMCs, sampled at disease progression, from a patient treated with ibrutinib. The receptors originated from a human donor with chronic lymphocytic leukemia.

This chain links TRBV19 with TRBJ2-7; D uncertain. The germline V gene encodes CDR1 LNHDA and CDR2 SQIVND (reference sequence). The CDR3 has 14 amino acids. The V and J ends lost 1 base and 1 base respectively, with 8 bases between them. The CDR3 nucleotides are TGTGCCAGTAGTATAGGTATCAGGTCCTACGAGCAGTACTTC. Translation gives CASSIGIRSYEQYF.

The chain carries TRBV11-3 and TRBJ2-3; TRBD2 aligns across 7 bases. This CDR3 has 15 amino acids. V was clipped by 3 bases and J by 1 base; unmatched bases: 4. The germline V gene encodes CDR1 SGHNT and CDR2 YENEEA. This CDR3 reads CASSFGTKRTDTQYF. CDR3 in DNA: TGTGCCAGCAGCTTTGGGACTAAGCGCACAGATACGCAGTATTTT.

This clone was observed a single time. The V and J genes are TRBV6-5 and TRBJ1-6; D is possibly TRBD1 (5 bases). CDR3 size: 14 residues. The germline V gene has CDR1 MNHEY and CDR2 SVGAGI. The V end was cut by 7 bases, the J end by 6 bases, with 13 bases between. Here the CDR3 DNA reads TGTGCCAGCAACCACGGGGGGAGTAATTCACCCCTCCACTTT. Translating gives CASNHGGSNSPLHF.

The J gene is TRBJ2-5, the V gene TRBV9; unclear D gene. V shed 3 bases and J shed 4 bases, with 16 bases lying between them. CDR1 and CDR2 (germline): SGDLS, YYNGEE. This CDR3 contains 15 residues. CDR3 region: CASSATGRTVETQYF. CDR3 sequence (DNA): TGTGCCAGCAGCGCCACGGGCCGAACGGTAGAGACCCAGTACTTC.

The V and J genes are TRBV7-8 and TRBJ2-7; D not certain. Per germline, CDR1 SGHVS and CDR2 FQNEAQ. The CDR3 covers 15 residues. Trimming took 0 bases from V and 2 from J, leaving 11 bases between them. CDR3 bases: TGTGCCAGCAGCTTAGCGCCAGGAACGACCTACGAGCAGTACTTC. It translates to CASSLAPGTTYEQYF.

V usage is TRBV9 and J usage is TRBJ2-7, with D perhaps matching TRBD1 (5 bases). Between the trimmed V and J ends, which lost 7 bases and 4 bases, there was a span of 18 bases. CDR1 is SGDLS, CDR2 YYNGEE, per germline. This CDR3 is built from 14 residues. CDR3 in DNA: TGTGCCAGCTCCAGCGCGGACATCCCATACGAGCAGTACTTC. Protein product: CASSSADIPYEQYF. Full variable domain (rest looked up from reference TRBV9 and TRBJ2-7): DSGVTQTPKHLITATGQRVTLRCSPRSGDLSVYWYQQSLDQGLQFLIQYYNGEERAKGNILERFSAQQFPDLHSELNLSSLELGDSALYFCASSSADIPYEQYFGPGTRLTVT.

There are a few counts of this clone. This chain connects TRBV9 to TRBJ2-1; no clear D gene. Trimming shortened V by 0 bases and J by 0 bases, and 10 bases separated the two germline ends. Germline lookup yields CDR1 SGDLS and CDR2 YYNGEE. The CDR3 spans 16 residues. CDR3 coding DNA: TGTGCCAGCAGCGTAGCTGGGCAGGTCTCCTACAATGAGCAGTTCTTC. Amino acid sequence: CASSVAGQVSYNEQFF. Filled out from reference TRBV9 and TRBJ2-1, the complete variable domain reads DSGVTQTPKHLITATGQRVTLRCSPRSGDLSVYWYQQSLDQGLQFLIQYYNGEERAKGNILERFSAQQFPDLHSELNLSSLELGDSALYFCASSVAGQVSYNEQFFGPGTRLTVL.

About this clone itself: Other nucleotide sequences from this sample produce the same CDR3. In DNA, the CDR3 is TGTGCCAGCAGCTTAGTGCGTACCGGGGAGCTGTTTTTT. Translated, it gives CASSLVRTGELFF. The chain is built from TRBV7-2 and TRBJ2-2; D not certain. Germline values: CDR1 SGHTA, CDR2 FQGNSA. The CDR3 is 13 residues long. Trimming took off 1 base at V and 5 bases at J, with 5 bases between the two ends.

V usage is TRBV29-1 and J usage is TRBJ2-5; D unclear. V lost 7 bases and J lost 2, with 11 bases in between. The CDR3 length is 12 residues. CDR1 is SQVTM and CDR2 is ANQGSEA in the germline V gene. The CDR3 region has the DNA TGCAGCGCCGGACCATCACAAGAGACCCAGTACTTC. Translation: CSAGPSQETQYF.

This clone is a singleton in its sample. In DNA, the CDR3 is TGCGCCAGCAGCCGGGTAGGGAGGGCTTATAACACCGGGGAGCTGTTTTTT. The encoded protein is CASSRVGRAYNTGELFF. The chain carries TRBV4-1 and TRBJ2-2; 7 nucleotides align to TRBD2. The CDR3 loop spans 17 amino acids. Germline trimming cut 4 bases from V and 2 bases from J; bases unmatched to any gene: 10. From germline, CDR1 is MGHRA and CDR2 YSYEKL.

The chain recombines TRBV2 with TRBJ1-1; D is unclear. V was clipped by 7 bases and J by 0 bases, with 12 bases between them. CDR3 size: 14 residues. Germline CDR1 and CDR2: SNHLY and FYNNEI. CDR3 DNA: TGTGCCAGCACCCCCGGGCCCATGAACACTGAAGCTTTCTTT. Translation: CASTPGPMNTEAFF.

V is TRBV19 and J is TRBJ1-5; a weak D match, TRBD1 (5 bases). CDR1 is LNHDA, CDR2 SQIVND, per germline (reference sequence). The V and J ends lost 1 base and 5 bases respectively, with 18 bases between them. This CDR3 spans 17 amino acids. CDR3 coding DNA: TGTGCCAGTAGTATAGTCCCCAGGGTAATGAAAGATCAGCCCCAGCATTTT. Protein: CASSIVPRVMKDQPQHF.

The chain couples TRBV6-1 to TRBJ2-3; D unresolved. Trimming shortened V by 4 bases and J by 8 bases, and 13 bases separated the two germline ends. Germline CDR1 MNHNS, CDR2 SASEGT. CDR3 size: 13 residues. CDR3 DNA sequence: TGTGCCAGCAGTGTTGGTACCGCCGCTACGCAGTATTTT. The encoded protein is CASSVGTAATQYF.

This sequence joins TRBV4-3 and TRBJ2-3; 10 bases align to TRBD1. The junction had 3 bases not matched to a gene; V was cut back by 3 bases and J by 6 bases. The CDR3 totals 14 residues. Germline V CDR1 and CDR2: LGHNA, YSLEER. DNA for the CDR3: TGCGCCAGCAGCCAGGGACAGGGGCTCGATACGCAGTATTTT. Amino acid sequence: CASSQGQGLDTQYF.

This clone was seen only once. CDR3 coding DNA: TGCAGCGTTATCGAGGACTACGAGCAGTACTTC. Its translation: CSVIEDYEQYF. This chain links TRBV29-1 with TRBJ2-7; no definite D call. Germline V gene data show CDR1 as SQVTM and CDR2 as ANQGSEA. The CDR3 is 11 residues long. V lost 5 bases to trimming and J lost 3 bases, with 8 bases between them.

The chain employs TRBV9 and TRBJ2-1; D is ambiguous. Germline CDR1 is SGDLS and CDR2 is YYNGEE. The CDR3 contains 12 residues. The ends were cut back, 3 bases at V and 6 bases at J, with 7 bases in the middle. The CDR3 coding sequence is TGTGCCAGCAGCGACGCCACCAATGAGCAGTTCTTC. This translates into CASSDATNEQFF.

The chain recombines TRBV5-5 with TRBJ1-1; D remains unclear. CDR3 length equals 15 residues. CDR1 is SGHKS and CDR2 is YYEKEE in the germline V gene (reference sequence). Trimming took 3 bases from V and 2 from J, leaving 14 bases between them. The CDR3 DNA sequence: TGTGCCAGCAGCTCGGTCCAGCAGGCCAACACTGAAGCTTTCTTT. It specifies CASSSVQQANTEAFF.

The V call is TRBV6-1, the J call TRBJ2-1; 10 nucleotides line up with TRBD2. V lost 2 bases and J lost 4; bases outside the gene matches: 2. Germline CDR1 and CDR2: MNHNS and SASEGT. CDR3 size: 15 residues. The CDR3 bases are TGTGCCAGCAGTGAAAGACTAGCGGGTTACAATGAGCAGTTCTTC. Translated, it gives CASSERLAGYNEQFF.

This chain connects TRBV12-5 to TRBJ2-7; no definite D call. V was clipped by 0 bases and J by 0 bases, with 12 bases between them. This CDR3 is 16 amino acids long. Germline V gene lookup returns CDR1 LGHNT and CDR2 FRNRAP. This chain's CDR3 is CASGLVTVSSSYEQYF. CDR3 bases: TGTGCTAGTGGTTTGGTCACAGTCTCGAGCTCCTACGAGCAGTACTTC.

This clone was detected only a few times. The CDR3 protein is CASGPSGQGTNQPQHF. The CDR3 bases are TGTGCTAGTGGTCCTTCGGGACAGGGGACGAATCAGCCCCAGCATTTT. The chain has TRBV12-5 and TRBJ1-5, with 10 bases that match TRBD1. Germline CDR1 LGHNT, CDR2 FRNRAP. There are 16 residues in the CDR3. The V segment lost 5 bases and the J segment 4 bases; nucleotides outside the gene matches: 8.

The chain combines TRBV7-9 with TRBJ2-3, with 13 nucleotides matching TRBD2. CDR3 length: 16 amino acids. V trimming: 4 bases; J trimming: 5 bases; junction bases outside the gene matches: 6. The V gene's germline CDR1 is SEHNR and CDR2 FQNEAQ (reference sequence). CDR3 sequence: CASSSPGLAGRDTQYF. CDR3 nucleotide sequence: TGTGCCAGCAGCTCACCGGGACTAGCGGGACGAGATACGCAGTATTTT.

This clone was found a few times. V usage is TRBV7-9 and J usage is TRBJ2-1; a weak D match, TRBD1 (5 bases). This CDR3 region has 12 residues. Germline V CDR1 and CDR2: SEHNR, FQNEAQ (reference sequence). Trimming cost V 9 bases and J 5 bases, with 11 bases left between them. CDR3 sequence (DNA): TGTGCCAGTCGAGAACAGGACAATGAGCAGTTCTTC. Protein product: CASREQDNEQFF.

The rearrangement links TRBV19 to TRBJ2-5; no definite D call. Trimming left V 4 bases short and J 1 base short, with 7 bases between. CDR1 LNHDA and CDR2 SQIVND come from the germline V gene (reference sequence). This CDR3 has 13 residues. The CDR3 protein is CASSTDAQETQYF. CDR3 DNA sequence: TGTGCCAGTAGTACAGATGCCCAAGAGACCCAGTACTTC.

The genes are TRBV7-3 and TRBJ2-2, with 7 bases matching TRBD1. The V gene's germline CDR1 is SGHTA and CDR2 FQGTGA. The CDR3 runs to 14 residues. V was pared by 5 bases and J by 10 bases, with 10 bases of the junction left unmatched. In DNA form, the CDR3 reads TGTGCCAGCAGCGCGAATTACAGGGGAGAGGAGCTGTTTTTT. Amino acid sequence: CASSANYRGEELFF.

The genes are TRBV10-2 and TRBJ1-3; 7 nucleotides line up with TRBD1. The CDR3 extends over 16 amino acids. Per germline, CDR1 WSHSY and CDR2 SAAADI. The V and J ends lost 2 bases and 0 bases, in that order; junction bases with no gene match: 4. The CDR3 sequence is CASSERQGRSGNTIYF. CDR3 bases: TGCGCCAGCAGTGAGCGACAGGGACGCTCTGGAAACACCATATATTTT.

The CDR3 sequence is CASSPYWFTGTKPYEQYF. The CDR3, as DNA: TGTGCCAGCAGCCCCTACTGGTTTACCGGGACAAAGCCCTACGAGCAGTACTTC. The chain couples TRBV7-9 to TRBJ2-7; D might be TRBD1 (6 bases). This CDR3 is built from 18 residues. The germline gives CDR1 SEHNR, CDR2 FQNEAQ (reference sequence). V was shortened by 5 bases and J by 2 bases, with 25 bases between the two germline ends.

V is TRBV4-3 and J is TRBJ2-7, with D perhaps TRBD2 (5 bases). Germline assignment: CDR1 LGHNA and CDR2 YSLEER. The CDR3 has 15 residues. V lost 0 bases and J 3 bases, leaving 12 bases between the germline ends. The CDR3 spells CASSQDVVGNYEQYF. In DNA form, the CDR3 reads TGCGCCAGCAGCCAAGATGTGGTCGGGAACTACGAGCAGTACTTC.